What follows is one T cell receptor beta chain and its context. The data were obtained in a study of sequential checkpoint blockade in melanoma. Study-wide context: Both treatment sequences were followed by maintenance nivolumab.

Treatment in this sample: randomized to nivolumab then ipilimumab (arm A) or the reverse (arm B). None of the patients previously received DNA-damaging chemotherapy. From thawed PBMCs, live CD3+CD8+ cells negative for CD19 and CD56 were sorted. Profiled with immunoSEQ multiplex PCR; TCRdb holds only in-frame clones, not every one. The table records about 19,000 clones, just under 75% of them present only once. V was trimmed by 0 bases and J by 2 bases, leaving 2 bases between them. Germline V gives CDR1 SGHRS, CDR2 YFSETQ. The CDR3 spans 12 residues. The sequence derives from a human donor with melanoma. The rearrangement uses TRBV5-1 and TRBJ1-1; D remains ambiguous. The input for sequencing was CD8+ T cells sorted from blood (inferred from file names), taken from a patient given nivolumab and ipilimumab in sequence. The CDR3 loop is CASSLANTEAFF. CDR3 nucleotides: TGCGCCAGCAGCTTGGCAAACACTGAAGCTTTCTTT. Using reference TRBV5-1 and TRBJ1-1 for the parts outside the CDR3, the full variable domain is KAGVTQTPRYLIKTRGQQVTLSCSPISGHRSVSWYQQTPGQGLQFLFEYFSETQRNKGNFPGRFSGRQFSNSRSEMNVSTLELGDSALYLCASSLANTEAFFGQGTRLTVV.